The 14 T cell receptor beta chains below all came from one sample that was sequenced in a study of T cells after yellow fever vaccination (dated by TCRdb to the late 2010s). The meaning of the sample's treatment or condition label: live attenuated yellow fever vaccine strain. The library was built by means of 5' RACE. Sequenced on an Illumina HiSeq 2500. TCRdb took the public reads, trimmed them with fastp at Q25, ran MiXCR for clone calling and kept in-frame beta chains. CDR3 protein sequences are deduplicated, and each keeps its most common genes and DNA. The table for this sample lists 200,000 to 300,000 distinct CDR3 sequences; under 15% of them were counted only once. The ten top clones hold roughly 0.5% of the sample. Material: CD4+ T cells sorted from PBMCs, obtained 45 days after the yellow fever booster vaccination. The receptors stem from a man younger than 45 who received the YFV17D yellow fever vaccine.

There are many counts of this clonotype. The rearrangement links TRBV7-2 to TRBJ2-5, with TRBD1 matching over 8 bases. V dropped 4 bases and J dropped 7; count of bases not matched to a gene: 5. Per the germline V gene, CDR1 is SGHTA and CDR2 is FQGNSA. The CDR3 is 13 residues long. The DNA of the CDR3 is TGTGCCAGCAGCTCGACAGGGGATCGGACCCAGTACTTC. Protein product: CASSSTGDRTQYF.

The V and J genes are TRBV18 and TRBJ1-1; tentative D call: TRBD1 (6 bases). Germline V gives CDR1 KGHSH, CDR2 LQKENI. V lost 8 bases and J 3 bases, leaving 13 bases between the germline ends. The CDR3 runs to 13 residues. CDR3 in amino acids: CASQQGRDTEAFF. CDR3 coding DNA: TGTGCCAGCCAACAGGGTCGGGACACTGAAGCTTTCTTT.

This chain uses TRBV5-6 with TRBJ2-2; the D gene is possibly TRBD2 (5 bases). CDR3 length: 16 residues. Germline assignment: CDR1 SGHDT and CDR2 YYEEEE. The V gene lost 1 base and the J gene lost 3 bases, with 13 bases spanning the gap. The CDR3 here is CASSLSLARDTGELFF. The CDR3 DNA is TGTGCCAGCAGCTTGAGCCTAGCCCGGGACACCGGGGAGCTGTTTTTT.

The chain is built from TRBV29-1 and TRBJ2-7; 9 bases line up with TRBD1. The V segment lost 6 bases and the J segment 1 base; nucleotides outside the gene matches: 4. The CDR3 extends over 13 amino acids. Germline lookup yields CDR1 SQVTM and CDR2 ANQGSEA. CDR3 in DNA: TGCAGCGTCGTGGACAGGGGTTCCTACGAGCAGTACTTC. This translates into CSVVDRGSYEQYF.

This clonotype was observed a few times. The genes are TRBV10-3 and TRBJ2-5; D is uncertain. Looked up from germline, CDR1 is ENHRY and CDR2 is SYGVKD. This CDR3 is 15 amino acids long. V was shortened by 2 bases and J by 2 bases, with 12 bases between the two germline ends. The CDR3 nucleotides read TGTGCCATCAGTGAGGGCCTAGGTCGTCAAGAGACCCAGTACTTC. Amino acid sequence: CAISEGLGRQETQYF.

This clonotype was detected only a few times. The chain is built from TRBV7-2 and TRBJ2-1, with 7 bases fitting TRBD2. The germline V gene has CDR1 SGHTA and CDR2 FQGNSA. Unmatched junction bases numbered 6, after V lost 6 bases and J lost 4 bases. CDR3 length equals 14 residues. Written as DNA, the CDR3 is TGTGCCAGCAGGCCCAGCGGGGTTTACAATGAGCAGTTCTTC. Its protein is CASRPSGVYNEQFF.

This clonotype has more than one count but fewer than ten. The chain employs TRBV19 and TRBJ1-1; D might be TRBD1 (5 bases). Germline lookup yields CDR1 LNHDA and CDR2 SQIVND (reference sequence). The V end lost 8 bases, the J end lost 0 bases, and 13 bases lay between the germline ends. The CDR3 contains 14 residues. Here the CDR3 reads CASAIDSLNTEAFF. DNA for the CDR3: TGTGCCAGTGCTATTGACAGTTTGAACACTGAAGCTTTCTTT.

This clonotype was seen a few times. One end of the junction does not line up with germline, which may come from a read error. The genes are TRBV7-7 and TRBJ2-5, with D tentatively TRBD2 (6 bases). The CDR3 is 13 amino acids. Germline CDR1 SSHAT, CDR2 FNYEAQ (reference sequence). For the CDR3, the DNA is TGTGCTAGCAGCTCCTCCGGGAGACAGACCCAGTACTTC. This gives the protein CASSSSGRQTQYF.

Many counts were recorded for this clonotype. The chain recombines TRBV20-1 with TRBJ2-5; tentatively, D is TRBD1 or TRBD2 (6 bases each). V shed 5 bases and J shed 2 bases, with 15 bases lying between them. This CDR3 region has 14 residues. Germline loops: CDR1 DFQATT, CDR2 SNEGSKA (reference sequence). CDR3 in DNA: TGCAGTGCTGAGGGGGGAGGAGGGCAAGAGACCCAGTACTTC. Translated: CSAEGGGGQETQYF.

This clonotype was detected only a few times. The chain employs TRBV20-1 and TRBJ2-7, with a tentative D call TRBD2 (6 bases). Germline V gene sequence: CDR1 DFQATT, CDR2 SNEGSKA (reference sequence). The CDR3 sequence is 14 residues long. Between the trimmed V and J ends, which lost 3 bases and 0 bases, there was a span of 12 bases. In DNA, the CDR3 is TGCAGTGCTAGCGGGACTTTTAACTCCTACGAGCAGTACTTC. Protein sequence: CSASGTFNSYEQYF.

This clonotype was counted between two and nine times. The chain links TRBV29-1 to TRBJ2-7; TRBD2 might be the D (5 bases). The CDR3 runs to 13 residues. V shed 3 bases and J shed 2 bases, with 11 bases lying between them. Germline V lookup: CDR1 SQVTM, CDR2 ANQGSEA. The CDR3: CSVDSDGTYEQYF. Written as DNA, the CDR3 is TGCAGCGTTGATAGCGACGGCACCTACGAGCAGTACTTC.

This clonotype was observed a few times. The gene calls are TRBV5-1 and TRBJ1-1; unclear D gene. The CDR3 has 13 amino acids. CDR1 is SGHRS and CDR2 is YFSETQ in the germline V gene. V was shortened by 4 bases and J by 4 bases, with 11 bases between the two germline ends. This CDR3 reads CASSTSSGTEAFF. The DNA of the CDR3 is TGCGCCAGCAGCACCTCGTCGGGCACTGAAGCTTTCTTT.

This chain joins TRBV11-2 and TRBJ2-1; D call uncertain. Germline assignment: CDR1 SGHAT and CDR2 FQNNGV. The length of the CDR3 is 15 residues. The germline V and J ends were trimmed by 3 bases and 3 bases, with 12 bases remaining between them. This CDR3 reads CASSLKDLLYNEQFF. The CDR3, as DNA: TGTGCCAGCAGCTTGAAAGACCTCCTCTACAATGAGCAGTTCTTC.

The count of this clonotype is one. The chain combines TRBV6-4 with TRBJ2-5; 10 positions agree with TRBD2. Germline V gene sequence: CDR1 MRHNA, CDR2 SNTAGT. The CDR3 contains 17 residues. Trimming removed 8 bases from V and 5 bases from J; junction bases left unmatched: 17. CDR3 sequence (DNA): TGTGCCAGCCTGACGGCGGCTAGCGGGAGTGTTTTCGAGACCCAGTACTTC. Translating it yields CASLTAASGSVFETQYF.